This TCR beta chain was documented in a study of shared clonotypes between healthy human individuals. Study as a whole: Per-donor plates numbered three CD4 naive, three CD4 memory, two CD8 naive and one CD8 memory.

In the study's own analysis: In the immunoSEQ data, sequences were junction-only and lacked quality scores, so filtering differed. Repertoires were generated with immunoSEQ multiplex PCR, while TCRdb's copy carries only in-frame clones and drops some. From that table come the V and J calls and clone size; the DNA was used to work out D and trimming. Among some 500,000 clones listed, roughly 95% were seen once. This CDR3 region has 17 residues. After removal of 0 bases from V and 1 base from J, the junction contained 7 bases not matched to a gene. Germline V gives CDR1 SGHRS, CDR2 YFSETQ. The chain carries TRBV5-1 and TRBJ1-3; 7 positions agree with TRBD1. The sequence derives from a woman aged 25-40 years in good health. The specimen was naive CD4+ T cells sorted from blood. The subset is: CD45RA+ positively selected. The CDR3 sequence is CASSLGVGTDSGNTIYF. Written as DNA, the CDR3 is TGCGCCAGCAGCTTGGGAGTGGGGACAGATTCTGGAAACACCATATATTTT.